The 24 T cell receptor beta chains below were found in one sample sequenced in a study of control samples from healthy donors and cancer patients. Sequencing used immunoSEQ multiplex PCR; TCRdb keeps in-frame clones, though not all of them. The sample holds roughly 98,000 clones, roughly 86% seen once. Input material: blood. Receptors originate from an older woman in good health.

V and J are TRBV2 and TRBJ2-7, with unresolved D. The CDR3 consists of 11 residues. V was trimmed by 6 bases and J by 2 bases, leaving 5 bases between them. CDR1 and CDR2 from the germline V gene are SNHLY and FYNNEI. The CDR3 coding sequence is TGTGCCAGCAGATTAACCTACGAGCAGTACTTC. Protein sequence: CASRLTYEQYF.

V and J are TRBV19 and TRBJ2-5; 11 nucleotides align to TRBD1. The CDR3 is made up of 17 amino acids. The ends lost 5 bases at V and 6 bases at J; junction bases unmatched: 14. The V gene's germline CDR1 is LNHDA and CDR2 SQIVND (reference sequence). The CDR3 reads CASSLKIRTGGIKTQYF. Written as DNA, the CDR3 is TGTGCCAGTAGTCTAAAAATAAGGACAGGGGGCATTAAGACCCAGTACTTC.

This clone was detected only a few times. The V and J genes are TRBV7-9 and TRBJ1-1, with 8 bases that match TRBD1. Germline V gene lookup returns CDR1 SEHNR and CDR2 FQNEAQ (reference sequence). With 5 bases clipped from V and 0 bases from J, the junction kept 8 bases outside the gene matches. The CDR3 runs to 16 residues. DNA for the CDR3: TGTGCCAGCAGCACCGGACAGGGTAAATTGAACACTGAAGCTTTCTTT. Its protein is CASSTGQGKLNTEAFF.

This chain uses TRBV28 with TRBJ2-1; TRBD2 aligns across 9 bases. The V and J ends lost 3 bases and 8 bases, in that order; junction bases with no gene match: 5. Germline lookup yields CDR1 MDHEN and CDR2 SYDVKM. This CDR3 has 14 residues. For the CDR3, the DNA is TGTGCCAGCAGTTTGAGGCTAGCGGGACATGAGCAGTTCTTC. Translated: CASSLRLAGHEQFF.

Here the CDR3 DNA reads TGTGCCAGCAGGATACTAGCGGGCGGCACAGATACGCAGTATTTT. Encoded protein: CASRILAGGTDTQYF. The chain carries TRBV27 and TRBJ2-3; 9 bases line up with TRBD2. Germline V gene lookup returns CDR1 MNHEY and CDR2 SMNVEV (reference sequence). Trimming cost V 6 bases and J 1 base; bases outside gene matches: 5. The CDR3 spans 15 residues.

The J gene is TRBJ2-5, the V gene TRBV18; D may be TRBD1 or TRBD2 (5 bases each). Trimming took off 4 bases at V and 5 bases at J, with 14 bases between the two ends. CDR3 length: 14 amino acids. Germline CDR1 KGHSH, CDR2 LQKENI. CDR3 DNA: TGTGCCAGCTCACTGGGGGACGGGCCGGAGACCCAGTACTTC. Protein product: CASSLGDGPETQYF.

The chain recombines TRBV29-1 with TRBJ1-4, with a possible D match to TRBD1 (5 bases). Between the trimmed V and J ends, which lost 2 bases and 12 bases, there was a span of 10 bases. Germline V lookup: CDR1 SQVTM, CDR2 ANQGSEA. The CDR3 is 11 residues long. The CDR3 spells CSVEWGTQLFF. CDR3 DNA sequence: TGCAGCGTTGAATGGGGGACGCAACTGTTTTTT.

The CDR3 protein is CASSLAGLADTQYF. The DNA for the CDR3 is TGTGCCAGCAGCTTAGCGGGGCTAGCAGATACGCAGTATTTT. V usage is TRBV7-2 and J usage is TRBJ2-3; D is perhaps TRBD1 (5 bases). The CDR3 is 14 residues long. Germline CDR1 reads SGHTA; CDR2 reads FQGNSA. Trimming stripped 0 bases from V and 4 bases from J, with 8 bases between.

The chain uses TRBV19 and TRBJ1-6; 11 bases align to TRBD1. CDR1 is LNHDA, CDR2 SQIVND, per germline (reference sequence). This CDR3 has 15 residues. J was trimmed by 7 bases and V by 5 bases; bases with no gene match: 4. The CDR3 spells CASSGQGAVNSPLHF. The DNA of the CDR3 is TGTGCCAGTAGTGGACAGGGGGCGGTAAATTCACCCCTCCACTTT.

The CDR3 region is CASSLDRQGNQPQHF. The CDR3 DNA reads TGTGCCAGCTCACTCGACCGACAGGGGAATCAGCCCCAGCATTTT. This chain connects TRBV18 to TRBJ1-5; 8 nucleotides match TRBD1. Unmatched junction bases numbered 6, after V lost 4 bases and J lost 4 bases. The CDR3 sequence is 15 residues long. Germline CDR1 is KGHSH and CDR2 is LQKENI.

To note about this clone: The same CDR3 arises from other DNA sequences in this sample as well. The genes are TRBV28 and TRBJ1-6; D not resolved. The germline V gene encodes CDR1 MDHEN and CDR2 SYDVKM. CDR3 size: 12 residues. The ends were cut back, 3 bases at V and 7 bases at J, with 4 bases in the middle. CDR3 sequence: CASSFGNSPLHF. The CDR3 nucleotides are TGTGCCAGCAGTTTCGGCAATTCACCCCTCCACTTT.

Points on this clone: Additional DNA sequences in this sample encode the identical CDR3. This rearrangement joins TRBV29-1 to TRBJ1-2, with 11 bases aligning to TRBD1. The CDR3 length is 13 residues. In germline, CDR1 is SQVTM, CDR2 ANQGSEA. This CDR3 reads CSVPGQGAPGYTF. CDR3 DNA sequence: TGCAGTGTTCCCGGACAGGGGGCTCCCGGCTACACCTTC.

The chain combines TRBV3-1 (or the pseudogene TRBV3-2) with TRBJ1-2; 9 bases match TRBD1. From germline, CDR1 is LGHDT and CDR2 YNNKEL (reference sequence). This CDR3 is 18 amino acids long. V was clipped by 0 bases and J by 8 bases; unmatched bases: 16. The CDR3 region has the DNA TGTGCCAGCAGCCAAGAACGACAGGGGGTCAGACGTACCATAGGCTACACCTTC. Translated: CASSQERQGVRRTIGYTF.

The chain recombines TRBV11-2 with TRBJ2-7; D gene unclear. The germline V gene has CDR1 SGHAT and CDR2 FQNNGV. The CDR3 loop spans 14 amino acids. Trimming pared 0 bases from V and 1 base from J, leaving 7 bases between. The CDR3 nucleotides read TGTGCCAGCAGCTTAGATGGCGGATCCTACGAGCAGTACTTC. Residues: CASSLDGGSYEQYF. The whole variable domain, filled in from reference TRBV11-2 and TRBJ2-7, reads EAGVAQSPRYKIIEKRQSVAFWCNPISGHATLYWYQQILGQGPKLLIQFQNNGVVDDSQLPKDRFSAERLKGVDSTLKIQPAKLEDSAVYLCASSLDGGSYEQYFGPGTRLTVT.

The DNA for the CDR3 is TGCGCCAGCAGCCAGGTCGACCTACTTCACTTCTATGGCTACACCTTC. It yields the protein CASSQVDLLHFYGYTF. The rearrangement links TRBV4-1 to TRBJ1-2; D uncertain. The CDR3 is made up of 16 amino acids. Trimming cost V 3 bases and J 4 bases, with 18 bases left between them. The germline CDR1 and CDR2 sequences are MGHRA and YSYEKL.

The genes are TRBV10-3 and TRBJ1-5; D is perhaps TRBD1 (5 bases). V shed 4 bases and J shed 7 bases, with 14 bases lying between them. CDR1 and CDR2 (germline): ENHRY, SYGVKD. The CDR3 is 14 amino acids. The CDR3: CAISGKGSAQPQHF. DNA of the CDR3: TGTGCCATCAGTGGTAAGGGGAGCGCACAGCCCCAGCATTTT.

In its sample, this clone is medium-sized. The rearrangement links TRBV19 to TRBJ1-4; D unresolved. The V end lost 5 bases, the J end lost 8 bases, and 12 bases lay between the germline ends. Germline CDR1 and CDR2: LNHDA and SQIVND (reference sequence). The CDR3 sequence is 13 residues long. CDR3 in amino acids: CASSDIFLEKLFF. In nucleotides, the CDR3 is TGTGCCAGTAGTGACATCTTCCTAGAAAAACTGTTTTTT.

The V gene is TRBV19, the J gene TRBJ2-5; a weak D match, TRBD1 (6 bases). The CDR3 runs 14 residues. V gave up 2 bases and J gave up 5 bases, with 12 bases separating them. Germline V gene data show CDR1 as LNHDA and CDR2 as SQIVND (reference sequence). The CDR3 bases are TGTGCCAGTAGTATACTGGGGGCGCGGGAGACCCAGTACTTC. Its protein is CASSILGARETQYF.

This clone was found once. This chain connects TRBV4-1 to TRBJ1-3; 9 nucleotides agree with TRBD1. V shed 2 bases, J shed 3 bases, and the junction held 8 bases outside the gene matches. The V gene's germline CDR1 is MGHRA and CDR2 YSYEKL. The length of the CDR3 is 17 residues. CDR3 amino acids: CASSQTSGTGFGNTIYF. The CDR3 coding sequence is TGCGCCAGCAGCCAAACGTCCGGGACAGGGTTTGGAAACACCATATATTTT.

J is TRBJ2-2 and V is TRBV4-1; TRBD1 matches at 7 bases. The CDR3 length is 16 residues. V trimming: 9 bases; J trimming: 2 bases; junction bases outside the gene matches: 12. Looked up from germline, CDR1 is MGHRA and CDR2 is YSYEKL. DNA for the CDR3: TGCGCCAGTACGCCTAACAGGGGCCCTAACACCGGGGAGCTGTTTTTT. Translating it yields CASTPNRGPNTGELFF.

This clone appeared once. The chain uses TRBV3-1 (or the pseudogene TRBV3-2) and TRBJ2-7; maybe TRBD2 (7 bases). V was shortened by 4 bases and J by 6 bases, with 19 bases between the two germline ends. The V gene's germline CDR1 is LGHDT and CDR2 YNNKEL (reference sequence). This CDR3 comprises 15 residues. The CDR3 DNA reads TGTGCCAGCAGCCCGAGGTGGGGGGGGACATCCGAGCAGTACTTC. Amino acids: CASSPRWGGTSEQYF.

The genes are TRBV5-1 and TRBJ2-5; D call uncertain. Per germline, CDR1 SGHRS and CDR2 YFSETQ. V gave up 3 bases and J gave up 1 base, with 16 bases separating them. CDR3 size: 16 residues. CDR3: CASSYKWPTSQETQYF. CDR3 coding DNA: TGCGCCAGCAGCTACAAATGGCCGACCTCCCAAGAGACCCAGTACTTC.

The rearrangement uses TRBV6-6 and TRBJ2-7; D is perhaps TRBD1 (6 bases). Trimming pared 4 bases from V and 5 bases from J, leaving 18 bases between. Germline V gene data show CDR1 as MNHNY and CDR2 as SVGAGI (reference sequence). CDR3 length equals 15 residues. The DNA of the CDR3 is TGTGCCAGCAGTTCGCAAGGCCAGGGGATCCACGAGCAGTACTTC. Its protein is CASSSQGQGIHEQYF.

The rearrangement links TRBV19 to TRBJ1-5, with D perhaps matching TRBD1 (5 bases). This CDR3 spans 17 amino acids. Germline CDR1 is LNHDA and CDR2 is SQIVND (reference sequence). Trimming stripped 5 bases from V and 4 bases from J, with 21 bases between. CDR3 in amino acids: CASSLSSGTGVNQPQHF. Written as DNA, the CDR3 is TGTGCCAGTAGTCTATCCTCCGGGACGGGAGTGAATCAGCCCCAGCATTTT.